This TCR beta chain was documented in a study of technical replicates of blood from a handful of donors. The CDR3 has 14 residues. The germline CDR1 and CDR2 sequences are MGHRA and YSYEKL. Trimming stripped 3 bases from V and 3 bases from J, with 10 bases between. The count of this clone is one. Clones were read by immunoSEQ multiplex PCR, and TCRdb kept only the in-frame ones, dropping some. The sample holds about 88,000 clones, just under 95% seen once. This TCR was recovered from a human donor in good health. Input material: T cells isolated from PBMCs. V and J are TRBV4-1 and TRBJ2-3; maybe TRBD1 (6 bases). Here the CDR3 reads CASSQDTGTDTQYF. The CDR3 region has the DNA TGCGCCAGCAGCCAGGACACAGGGACAGATACGCAGTATTTT.